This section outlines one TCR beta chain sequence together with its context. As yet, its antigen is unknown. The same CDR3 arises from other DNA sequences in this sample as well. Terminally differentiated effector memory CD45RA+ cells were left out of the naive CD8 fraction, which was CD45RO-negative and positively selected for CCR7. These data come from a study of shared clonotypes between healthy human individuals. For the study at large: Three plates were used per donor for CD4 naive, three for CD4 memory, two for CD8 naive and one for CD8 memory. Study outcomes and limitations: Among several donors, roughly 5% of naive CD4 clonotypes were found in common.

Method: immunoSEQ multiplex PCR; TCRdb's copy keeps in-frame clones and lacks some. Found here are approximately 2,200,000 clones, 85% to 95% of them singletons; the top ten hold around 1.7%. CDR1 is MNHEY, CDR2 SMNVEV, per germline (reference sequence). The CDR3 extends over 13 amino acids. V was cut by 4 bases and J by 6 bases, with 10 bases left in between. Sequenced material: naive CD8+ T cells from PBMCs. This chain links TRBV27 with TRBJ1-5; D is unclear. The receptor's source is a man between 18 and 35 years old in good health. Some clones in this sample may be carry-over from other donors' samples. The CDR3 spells CASSSRGGQPQHF. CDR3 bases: TGTGCCAGCAGTTCAAGAGGCGGTCAGCCCCAGCATTTT.